This T cell receptor (beta chain) was retrieved from a study of somatic mutations in cytotoxic T cells in rheumatoid arthritis. Produced via immunoSEQ multiplex PCR; TCRdb's table is partial and in-frame only. The sample holds just over 15,000 clones, about 77% seen once. CDR3 length: 17 amino acids. In germline, CDR1 is KGHSH, CDR2 LQKENI. J was trimmed by 2 bases and V by 1 base; bases with no gene match: 9. V is TRBV18 and J is TRBJ2-5, with 8 bases matching TRBD1. Sequencing was done on a sample of CD8+ T cells sorted from blood. The receptor's source is an adult with rheumatoid arthritis. CDR3: CASSPRSGTGDQETQYF. The CDR3 DNA reads as TGTGCCAGCTCACCACGTTCCGGGACAGGCGATCAAGAGACCCAGTACTTC. The whole variable domain, filled in from reference TRBV18 and TRBJ2-5, reads NAGVMQNPRHLVRRRGQEARLRCSPMKGHSHVYWYRQLPEEGLKFMVYLQKENIIDESGMPKERFSAEFPKEGPSILRIQQVVRGDSAAYFCASSPRSGTGDQETQYFGPGTRLLVL.